The 18 T cell receptor beta chains reported below all come from one sample, sequenced in a study of blood T cell repertoires in COVID-19. The data were produced by immunoSEQ multiplex PCR, yet TCRdb's version contains in-frame clones alone and is incomplete. The sample carries more than 150,000 clones, approximately 84% recorded once. Sample: PBMCs or T cells enriched from blood (not recorded which). The receptor set was obtained from a woman aged 45 to 65 who had recovered from COVID-19.

This sequence joins TRBV5-5 and TRBJ1-1, with a possible D match to TRBD1 (5 bases). The CDR3 totals 14 residues. The germline V gene has CDR1 SGHKS and CDR2 YYEKEE (reference sequence). Trimming cost V 5 bases and J 3 bases, with 14 bases left between them. The DNA of the CDR3 is TGTGCCAGCAGTCCCGGGACTCATTACACTGAAGCTTTCTTT. Its translation is CASSPGTHYTEAFF.

The chain couples TRBV6-5 to TRBJ2-2; D possibly corresponds to TRBD2 (5 bases). CDR1 MNHEY and CDR2 SVGAGI come from the germline V gene. This CDR3 has 16 residues. The ends were cut back, 3 bases at V and 6 bases at J, with 17 bases in the middle. DNA for the CDR3: TGTGCCAGCAGTTATGACTGGACTCCCACCCCCGGGGAGCTGTTTTTT. This gives the protein CASSYDWTPTPGELFF.

The chain links TRBV19 to TRBJ2-1, with 8 bases that match TRBD1. The V gene end was trimmed by 2 bases and the J gene end by 7 bases; junction bases not matched to a gene: 13. The germline CDR1 and CDR2 sequences are LNHDA and SQIVND (reference sequence). This CDR3 has 17 amino acids. The CDR3 nucleotides read TGTGCCAGTAGTATACGTCGGGGGACAGGAAACCGGAATGAGCAGTTCTTC. Its translation is CASSIRRGTGNRNEQFF.

This chain uses TRBV4-2 with TRBJ2-5, with TRBD2 matching over 9 bases. The ends lost 0 bases at V and 3 bases at J; junction bases unmatched: 8. CDR1 and CDR2 from the germline V gene are LGHNA and YNFKEQ. This CDR3 is 17 amino acids long. The CDR3 protein is CASSQDALAGLEETQYF. The CDR3 bases are TGTGCCAGCAGCCAAGATGCGCTAGCGGGATTAGAAGAGACCCAGTACTTC.

The gene calls are TRBV28 and TRBJ2-1; 8 bases line up with TRBD2. V shed 2 bases and J 6 bases; nucleotides not matched to a gene: 6. This CDR3 has 15 amino acids. In germline, CDR1 is MDHEN, CDR2 SYDVKM. The CDR3 region has the DNA TGTGCCAGCAGTTTAGGGTCTAGCGGGTTCAATGAGCAGTTCTTC. As protein: CASSLGSSGFNEQFF. Full variable domain (missing parts from reference TRBV28 and TRBJ2-1): DVKVTQSSRYLVKRTGEKVFLECVQDMDHENMFWYRQDPGLGLRLIYFSYDVKMKEKGDIPEGYSVSREKKERFSLILESASTNQTSMYLCASSLGSSGFNEQFFGPGTRLTVL.

This sequence joins TRBV6-5 and TRBJ1-4; D gene unclear. CDR1 MNHEY and CDR2 SVGAGI come from the germline V gene. This CDR3 has 12 amino acids. Trimming left V 10 bases short and J 5 bases short, with 11 bases between. CDR3 DNA sequence: TGTGCCACTAAGCGGAGAAATGAAAAACTGTTTTTT. As protein: CATKRRNEKLFF.

The chain carries TRBV19 and TRBJ1-5; weak D call: TRBD1 (5 bases). V shed 4 bases and J shed 0 bases, with 16 bases lying between them. This CDR3 has 17 amino acids. Germline V gene sequence: CDR1 LNHDA, CDR2 SQIVND (reference sequence). CDR3 in amino acids: CASSTYPDRISNQPQHF. The CDR3 nucleotides are TGTGCCAGTAGTACCTACCCCGACAGAATTAGCAATCAGCCCCAGCATTTT.

V usage is TRBV12-5 and J usage is TRBJ2-5; D ambiguous. CDR3 length: 13 amino acids. V dropped 2 bases and J dropped 2 bases, with 6 bases sitting between them. CDR1 and CDR2 from the germline V gene are LGHNT and FRNRAP. CDR3 nucleotides: TGTGCTAGTGGTTTGACAGAACAAGAGACCCAGTACTTC. Translation: CASGLTEQETQYF.

The chain combines TRBV30 with TRBJ1-2; weak D call: TRBD1 (5 bases). Germline CDR1 GTSNPN, CDR2 SVGIG (reference sequence). The V end lost 1 base, the J end lost 2 bases, and 8 bases lay between the germline ends. The CDR3 contains 13 residues. CDR3 sequence (DNA): TGTGCCTGGAGTGGGGGGAGGAACTATGGCTACACCTTC. Its translation: CAWSGGRNYGYTF.

The sample holds one count of this clone. V and J are TRBV5-8 and TRBJ1-6, with no clear D. The CDR3 consists of 14 residues. Germline loops: CDR1 SGHTS, CDR2 YDEGEE. V lost 1 base, J lost 7 bases, and 9 bases lay in between. CDR3 bases: TGTGCCAGCAGCTTGTGGACTGCGAATTCACCCCTCCACTTT. Protein: CASSLWTANSPLHF.

This chain connects TRBV28 to TRBJ2-3; 14 positions match TRBD2. This CDR3 spans 15 amino acids. Losses at the gene ends were 6 bases for V and 8 bases for J; bases not matched to a gene: 7. Germline V lookup: CDR1 MDHEN, CDR2 SYDVKM. CDR3 sequence reads: CASRGTSGSLGTQYF. DNA of the CDR3: TGTGCCAGCAGAGGGACTAGCGGGAGTCTTGGTACGCAGTATTTT.

The rearrangement joins TRBV29-1 to TRBJ2-7, with D possibly being TRBD1 (6 bases). V lost 7 bases to trimming and J lost 1 base, with 14 bases between them. The CDR3 consists of 13 residues. Germline assignment: CDR1 SQVTM and CDR2 ANQGSEA. Written as DNA, the CDR3 is TGCAGCGGCTCCCAGGGGTTTTCCTACGAGCAGTACTTC. Translated: CSGSQGFSYEQYF.

The chain links TRBV19 to TRBJ1-5, with 7 bases fitting TRBD1. Germline values: CDR1 LNHDA, CDR2 SQIVND (reference sequence). The V and J ends lost 3 bases and 2 bases, in that order; junction bases with no gene match: 4. This CDR3 is 15 amino acids long. For the CDR3, the DNA is TGTGCCAGTAGTATGGGTACAGGGGGCAATCAGCCCCAGCATTTT. It encodes CASSMGTGGNQPQHF.

The chain couples TRBV19 to TRBJ1-1; TRBD1 might be the D (6 bases). V was clipped by 6 bases and J by 1 base, with 15 bases between them. CDR3 size: 15 residues. Germline V gives CDR1 LNHDA, CDR2 SQIVND (reference sequence). CDR3 nucleotide sequence: TGTGCCAGTAGGTCTACCCGGGACACGAACACTGAAGCTTTCTTT. As protein: CASRSTRDTNTEAFF.

V usage is TRBV20-1 and J usage is TRBJ1-1, with a possible D match to TRBD1 (5 bases). The CDR3 runs to 11 residues. Germline-derived CDR1 and CDR2 are DFQATT and SNEGSKA (reference sequence). Trimming stripped 5 bases from V and 5 bases from J, with 9 bases between. CDR3 sequence reads: CSAERGTEAFF. The CDR3 DNA is TGCAGTGCTGAAAGGGGAACTGAAGCTTTCTTT.

V is TRBV19 and J is TRBJ1-5; 10 bases match TRBD1. The CDR3 runs to 18 residues. Trimming removed 5 bases from V and 4 bases from J; junction bases left unmatched: 14. The germline CDR1 and CDR2 sequences are LNHDA and SQIVND (reference sequence). The chain's CDR3 is CASSARGETGGANQPQHF. The CDR3 coding sequence is TGTGCCAGTAGTGCACGGGGGGAGACAGGGGGCGCGAATCAGCCCCAGCATTTT.

This clone was counted a single time. V usage is TRBV29-1 and J usage is TRBJ2-1; D may be TRBD2 (6 bases). Germline lookup yields CDR1 SQVTM and CDR2 ANQGSEA. With 7 bases removed from V and 9 bases from J, the gap between germline ends came to 22 bases. The CDR3 is 14 residues long. The CDR3 nucleotides read TGCAGCGGTGGGGAGGTTGGACCCGCGGTTGAGCAGTTCTTC. It codes for CSGGEVGPAVEQFF.

This chain connects TRBV11-3 to TRBJ2-7; TRBD1 is a possible D gene (8 bases). Trimming cost V 4 bases and J 0 bases, with 16 bases left between them. Germline V CDR1 and CDR2: SGHNT, YENEEA. This CDR3 comprises 16 residues. This CDR3 reads CASSSAGQVISYEQYF. The CDR3 region has the DNA TGTGCCAGCAGCTCAGCGGGACAGGTGATCTCCTACGAGCAGTACTTC.